Given below is one TCR beta chain in context. The table came from immunoSEQ multiplex PCR; TCRdb's copy has only in-frame clones and leaves some out. The sample contains 45,000 to 55,000 clones, 85% to 95% of which appear only once. Per germline, CDR1 MGHRA and CDR2 YSYEKL. CDR3 length equals 12 residues. The V end was cut by 3 bases, the J end by 13 bases, with 12 bases between. The V gene is TRBV4-1, the J gene TRBJ1-4; no clear D. This TCR was recovered from a man aged 40-49 years with rheumatoid arthritis. Specimen: PBMCs. The CDR3 region is CASSHETAGLFF. The CDR3 bases are TGCGCCAGCAGCCACGAAACGGCGGGACTGTTTTTT.